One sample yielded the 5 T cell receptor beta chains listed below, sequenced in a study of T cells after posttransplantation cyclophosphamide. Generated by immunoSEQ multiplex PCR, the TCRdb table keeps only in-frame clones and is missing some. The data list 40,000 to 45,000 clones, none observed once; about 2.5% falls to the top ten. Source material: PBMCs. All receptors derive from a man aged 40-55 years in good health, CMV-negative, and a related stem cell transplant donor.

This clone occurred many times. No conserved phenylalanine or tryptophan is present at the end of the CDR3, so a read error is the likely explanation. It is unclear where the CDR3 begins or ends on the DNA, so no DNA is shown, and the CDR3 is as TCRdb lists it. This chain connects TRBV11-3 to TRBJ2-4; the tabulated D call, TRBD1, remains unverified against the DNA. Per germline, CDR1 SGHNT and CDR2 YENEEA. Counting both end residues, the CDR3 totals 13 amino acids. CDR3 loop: CASSSPGTGPPVV.

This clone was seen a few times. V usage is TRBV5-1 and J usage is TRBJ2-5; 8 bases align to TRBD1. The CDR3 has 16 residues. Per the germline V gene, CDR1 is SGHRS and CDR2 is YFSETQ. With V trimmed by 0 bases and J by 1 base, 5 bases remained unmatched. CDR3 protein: CASSLGGQAIQETQYF. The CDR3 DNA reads TGCGCCAGCAGCTTGGGGGGACAGGCCATCCAAGAGACCCAGTACTTC.

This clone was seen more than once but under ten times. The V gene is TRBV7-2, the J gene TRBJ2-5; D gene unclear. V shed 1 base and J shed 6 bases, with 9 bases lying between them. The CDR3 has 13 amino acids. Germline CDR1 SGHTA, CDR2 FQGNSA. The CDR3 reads CASSLGVTQTQYF. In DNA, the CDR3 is TGTGCCAGCAGCTTAGGAGTGACTCAGACCCAGTACTTC.

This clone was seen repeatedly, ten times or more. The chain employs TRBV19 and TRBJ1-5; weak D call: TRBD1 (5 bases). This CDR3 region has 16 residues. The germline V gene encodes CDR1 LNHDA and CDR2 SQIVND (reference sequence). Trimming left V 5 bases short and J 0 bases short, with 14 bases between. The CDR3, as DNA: TGTGCCAGTAGTCTAAGGGGCCACTATAGCAATCAGCCCCAGCATTTT. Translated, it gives CASSLRGHYSNQPQHF.

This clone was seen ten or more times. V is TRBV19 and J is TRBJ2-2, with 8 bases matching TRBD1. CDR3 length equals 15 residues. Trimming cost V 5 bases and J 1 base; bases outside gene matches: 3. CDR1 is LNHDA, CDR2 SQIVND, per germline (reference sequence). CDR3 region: CASSPRGRNTGELFF. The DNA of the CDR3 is TGTGCCAGTAGTCCCAGGGGGCGGAACACCGGGGAGCTGTTTTTT. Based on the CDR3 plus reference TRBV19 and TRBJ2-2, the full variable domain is DGGITQSPKYLFRKEGQNVTLSCEQNLNHDAMYWYRQDPGQGLRLIYYSQIVNDFQKGDIAEGYSVSREKKESFPLTVTSAQKNPTAFYLCASSPRGRNTGELFFGEGSRLTVL.